Detailed here is one T cell receptor beta chain. What it binds is not known. TCRB transcripts that were expressed got sequenced, as all of the isolated RNA had been reverse transcribed. Profiling relied on immunoSEQ multiplex PCR, and the TCRdb table lists in-frame clones only, not all of them. The table shows about 210,000 clones, with 11% occurring only once. The length of the CDR3 is 16 residues. CDR1 is SGHNT and CDR2 is YYREEE in the germline V gene (reference sequence). This specimen comes from a study of beta chain features in type 1 diabetes. Study results and limitations: There were fewer insertions and more deletions at the VDJ junctions of type 1 diabetes patients.

The rearrangement links TRBV5-4 to TRBJ2-5; 7 nucleotides line up with TRBD1. The better agreement between TRBJ2-7 and the DNA end casts doubt on the J call. What was sequenced was central memory CD4+ T cells from blood. The sequence came from a man in his late teens or twenties in good health. CDR3 DNA: TGTGCCAGCAGCTGGTTCCGGGGACAGAGGTCCTACGAGCAGTACTTC. Translation gives CASSWFRGQRSYEQYF.